Here is one T cell receptor beta chain with its context. Original analysis: Reference gene primer amplification yielded estimated nucleated cell counts. Produced via immunoSEQ multiplex PCR; TCRdb's table is partial and in-frame only. The V and J calls and clone size come from that table; D and trimming were worked out from the DNA. The sample lists fewer than 500,000 clones, around 89% occurring once. These data originate in a study of blood T cell repertoires in COVID-19. Study in general: COVID-19 samples from acute and convalescent phases originated in the United States, Italy and Spain. T cells, B-cell-depleted T cells, or PBMCs provided the cDNA or gDNA that served as material.

Germline values: CDR1 SGHRS, CDR2 YFSETQ. The CDR3 covers 17 residues. J was trimmed by 1 base and V by 0 bases; bases with no gene match: 4. This TCR was recovered from a woman aged 30 to 39 with acute or convalescent COVID-19. The V and J genes are TRBV5-1 and TRBJ2-1, with 10 bases identical to TRBD2. The specimen was peripheral blood. CDR3 nucleotide sequence: TGCGCCAGCAGCTTGGTTGGTAGCGGGGGGTCCTACAATGAGCAGTTCTTC. Translated: CASSLVGSGGSYNEQFF. The variable domain in full, with the rest retrieved from reference TRBV5-1 and TRBJ2-1, is KAGVTQTPRYLIKTRGQQVTLSCSPISGHRSVSWYQQTPGQGLQFLFEYFSETQRNKGNFPGRFSGRQFSNSRSEMNVSTLELGDSALYLCASSLVGSGGSYNEQFFGPGTRLTVL.